This T cell receptor (beta chain) is from a study of T cell responses to AZD1222 COVID-19 vaccine. Repertoires were generated with immunoSEQ multiplex PCR, while TCRdb's copy carries only in-frame clones and drops some. This table has 110,000 to 150,000 clones, around 90% appearing once. CDR3 length: 12 amino acids. Trimming took off 1 base at V and 1 base at J, with 1 base between the two ends. This clone has a single count. This TCR derives from an adult in good health. The sample here was peripheral blood, taken on day 0 of AZD1222 vaccination. V usage is TRBV12-3 or TRBV12-4 and J usage is TRBJ1-1; D is unresolved. This chain's CDR3 is CASSLGNTEAFF. CDR3 DNA: TGTGCCAGCAGTTTAGGGAACACTGAAGCTTTCTTT.